This section outlines one TCR beta chain sequence together with its context. Its target is unknown. The CDR3 is cut off 3 residues early in the read; its end comes from the germline J gene. Other DNA sequences within the sample encode an identical CDR3. The data were produced by immunoSEQ multiplex PCR, yet TCRdb's version contains in-frame clones alone and is incomplete. This sample comprises approximately 42,000 clones, none seen once only. This entry is derived from a study of T cell clonality in common variable immunodeficiency. Study results and caveats: What drives increased CVID clonality needs T cell subpopulation sequencing. CVID subjects had higher TCRbeta clonality than healthy controls, most marked in about a third. Repertoire-complication correlations in CVID were limited by patient heterogeneity. Shared TCRbeta clones were fewer between CVID subjects than controls.

This CDR3 region has 15 residues. Germline CDR1 reads LNHDA; CDR2 reads SQIVND (reference sequence). V lost 5 bases and J lost 6; bases outside the gene matches: 6. Sequencing used peripheral blood mononuclear cells. The clonotype comes from a person between 18 and 69 years old in good health. The genes are TRBV19 and TRBJ2-7, with 14 nucleotides matching TRBD2. The CDR3 protein is CASSVGLAGGSEQYF. CDR3 DNA (partial): TGTGCCAGTAGTGTAGGACTAGCGGGAGGATCCGAG.